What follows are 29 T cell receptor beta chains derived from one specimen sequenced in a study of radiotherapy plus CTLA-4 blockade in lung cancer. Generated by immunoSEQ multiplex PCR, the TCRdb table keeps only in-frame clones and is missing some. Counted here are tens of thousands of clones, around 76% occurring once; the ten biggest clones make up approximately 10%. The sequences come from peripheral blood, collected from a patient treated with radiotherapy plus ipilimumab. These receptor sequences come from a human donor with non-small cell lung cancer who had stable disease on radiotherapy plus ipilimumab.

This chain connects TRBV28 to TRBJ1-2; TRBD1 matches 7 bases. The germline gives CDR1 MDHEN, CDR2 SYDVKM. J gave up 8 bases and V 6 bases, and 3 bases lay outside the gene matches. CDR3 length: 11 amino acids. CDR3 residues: CASSSGQGYTF. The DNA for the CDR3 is TGTGCCAGCAGCTCGGGACAGGGCTACACCTTC.

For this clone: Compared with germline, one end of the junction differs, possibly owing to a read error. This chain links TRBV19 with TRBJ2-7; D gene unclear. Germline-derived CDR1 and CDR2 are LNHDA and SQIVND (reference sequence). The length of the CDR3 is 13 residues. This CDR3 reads CASSVDTAYEQYF. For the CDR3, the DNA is TGTGCCAGTAGTGTAGACACGGCCTACGAGCAGTACTTC.

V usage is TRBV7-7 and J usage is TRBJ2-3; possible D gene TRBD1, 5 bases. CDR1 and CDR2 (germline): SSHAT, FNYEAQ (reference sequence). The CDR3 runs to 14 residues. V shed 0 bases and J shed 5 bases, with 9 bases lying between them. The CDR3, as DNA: TGTGCCAGCAGCTTAGCCAGGGATGTAGATACGCAGTATTTT. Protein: CASSLARDVDTQYF.

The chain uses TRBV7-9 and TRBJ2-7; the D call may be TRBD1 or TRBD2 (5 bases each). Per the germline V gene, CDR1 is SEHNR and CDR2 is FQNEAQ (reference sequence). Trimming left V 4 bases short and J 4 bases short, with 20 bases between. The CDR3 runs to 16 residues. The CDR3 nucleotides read TGTGCCAGCAGCTCCGACACGGGACCCCGCGTTTACGAGCAGTACGTC. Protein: CASSSDTGPRVYEQYV.

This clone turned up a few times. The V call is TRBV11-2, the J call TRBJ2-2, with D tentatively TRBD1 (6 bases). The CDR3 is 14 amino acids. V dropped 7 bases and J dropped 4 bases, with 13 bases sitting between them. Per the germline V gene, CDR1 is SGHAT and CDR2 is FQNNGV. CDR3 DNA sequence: TGTGCCAGCAACCAAGGACAGCTCACCGGGGAGCTGTTTTTT. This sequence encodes CASNQGQLTGELFF.

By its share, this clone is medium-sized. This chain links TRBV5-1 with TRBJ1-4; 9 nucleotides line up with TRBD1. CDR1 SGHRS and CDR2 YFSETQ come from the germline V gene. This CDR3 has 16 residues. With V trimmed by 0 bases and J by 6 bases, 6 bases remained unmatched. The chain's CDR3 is CASSLAGGQGYEKLFF. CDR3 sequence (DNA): TGCGCCAGCAGCTTGGCGGGTGGACAGGGGTATGAAAAACTGTTTTTT. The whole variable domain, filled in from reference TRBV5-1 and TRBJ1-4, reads KAGVTQTPRYLIKTRGQQVTLSCSPISGHRSVSWYQQTPGQGLQFLFEYFSETQRNKGNFPGRFSGRQFSNSRSEMNVSTLELGDSALYLCASSLAGGQGYEKLFFGSGTQLSVL.

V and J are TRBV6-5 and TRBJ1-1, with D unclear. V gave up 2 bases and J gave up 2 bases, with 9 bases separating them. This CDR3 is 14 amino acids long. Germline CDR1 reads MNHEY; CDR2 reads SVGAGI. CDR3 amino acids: CASSYLFGNTEAFF. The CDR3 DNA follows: TGTGCCAGCAGTTACCTGTTTGGCAACACTGAAGCTTTCTTT.

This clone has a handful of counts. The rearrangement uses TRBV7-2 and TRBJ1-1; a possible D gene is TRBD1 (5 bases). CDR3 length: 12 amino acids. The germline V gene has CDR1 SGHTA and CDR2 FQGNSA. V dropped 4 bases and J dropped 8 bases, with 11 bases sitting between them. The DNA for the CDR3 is TGTGCCAGCAGCTGGGCAGGGCAAGAAGCTTTCTTT. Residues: CASSWAGQEAFF.

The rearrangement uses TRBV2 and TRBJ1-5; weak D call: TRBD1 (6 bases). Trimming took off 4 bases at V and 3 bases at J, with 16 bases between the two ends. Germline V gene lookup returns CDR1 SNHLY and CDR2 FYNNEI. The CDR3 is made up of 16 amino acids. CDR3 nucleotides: TGTGCCAGCAGTGGGAGGGGGGGGTCCATCAATCAGCCCCAGCATTTT. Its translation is CASSGRGGSINQPQHF.

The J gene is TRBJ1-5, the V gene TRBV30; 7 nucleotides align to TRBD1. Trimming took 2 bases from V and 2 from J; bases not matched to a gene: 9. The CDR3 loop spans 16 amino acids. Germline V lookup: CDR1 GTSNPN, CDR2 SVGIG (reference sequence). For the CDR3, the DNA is TGTGCCTGGAGTTCAACAGGGGTACGGGGCAATCAGCCCCAGCATTTT. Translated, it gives CAWSSTGVRGNQPQHF. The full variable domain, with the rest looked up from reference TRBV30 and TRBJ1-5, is SQTIHQWPATLVQPVGSPLSLECTVEGTSNPNLYWYRQAAGRGLQLLFYSVGIGQISSEVPQNLSASRPQDRQFILSSKKLLLSDSGFYLCAWSSTGVRGNQPQHFGDGTRLSIL.

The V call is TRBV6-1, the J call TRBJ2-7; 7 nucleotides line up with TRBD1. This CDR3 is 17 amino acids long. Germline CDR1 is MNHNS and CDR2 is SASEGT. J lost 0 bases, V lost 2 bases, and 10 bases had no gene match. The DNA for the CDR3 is TGTGCCAGCAGTGAACGGGCTACAGGGGCTAGCTCCTACGAGCAGTACGTC. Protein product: CASSERATGASSYEQYV.

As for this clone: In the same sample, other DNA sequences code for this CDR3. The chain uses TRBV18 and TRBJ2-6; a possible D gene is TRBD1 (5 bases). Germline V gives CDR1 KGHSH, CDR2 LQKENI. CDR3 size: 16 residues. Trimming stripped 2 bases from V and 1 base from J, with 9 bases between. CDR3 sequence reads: CASSPGAGSGANVLTF. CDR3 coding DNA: TGTGCCAGCTCACCAGGGGCAGGGTCTGGGGCCAACGTCCTGACTTTC. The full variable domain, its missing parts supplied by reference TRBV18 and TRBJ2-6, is NAGVMQNPRHLVRRRGQEARLRCSPMKGHSHVYWYRQLPEEGLKFMVYLQKENIIDESGMPKERFSAEFPKEGPSILRIQQVVRGDSAAYFCASSPGAGSGANVLTFGAGSRLTVL.

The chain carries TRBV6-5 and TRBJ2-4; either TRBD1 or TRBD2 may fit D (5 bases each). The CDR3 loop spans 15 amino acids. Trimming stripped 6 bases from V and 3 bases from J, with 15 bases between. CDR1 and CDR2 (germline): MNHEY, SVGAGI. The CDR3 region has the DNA TGTGCCAGCAGATCCCCCAGGGAGTACAAAAACATTCAGTACTTC. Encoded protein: CASRSPREYKNIQYF.

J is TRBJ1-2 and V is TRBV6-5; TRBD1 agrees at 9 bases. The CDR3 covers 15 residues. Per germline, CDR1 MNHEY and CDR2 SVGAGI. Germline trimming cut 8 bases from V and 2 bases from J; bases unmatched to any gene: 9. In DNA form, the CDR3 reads TGTGCCAGCGGCGATAACAGGGGGCTAAACTATGGCTACACCTTC. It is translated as CASGDNRGLNYGYTF.

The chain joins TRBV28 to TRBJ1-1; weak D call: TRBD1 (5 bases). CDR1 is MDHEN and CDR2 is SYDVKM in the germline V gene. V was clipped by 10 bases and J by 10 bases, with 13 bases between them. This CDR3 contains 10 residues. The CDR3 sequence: CATSRGRAFF. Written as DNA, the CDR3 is TGTGCCACCTCCCGGGGGAGAGCTTTCTTT.

CDR3 nucleotides: TGTGCCAGCAGCTCCGGACAGGCGGAAAAACTGTTTTTT. Its protein product is CASSSGQAEKLFF. The chain uses TRBV5-8 and TRBJ1-4, with 7 positions matching TRBD1. The ends lost 3 bases at V and 8 bases at J; junction bases unmatched: 4. This CDR3 region has 13 residues. CDR1 and CDR2 (germline): SGHTS, YDEGEE. Based on the CDR3 plus reference TRBV5-8 and TRBJ1-4, the full variable domain is EAGVTQSPTHLIKTRGQQATLRCSPISGHTSVYWYQQALGLGLQFLLWYDEGEERNRGNFPPRFSGRQFPNYSSELNVNALELEDSALYLCASSSGQAEKLFFGSGTQLSVL.

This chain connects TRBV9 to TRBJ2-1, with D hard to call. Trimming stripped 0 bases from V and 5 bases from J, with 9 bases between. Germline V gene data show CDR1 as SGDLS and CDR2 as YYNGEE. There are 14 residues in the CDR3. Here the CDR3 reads CASSVVLNNNEQFF. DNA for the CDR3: TGTGCCAGCAGCGTAGTTCTAAATAACAATGAGCAGTTCTTC. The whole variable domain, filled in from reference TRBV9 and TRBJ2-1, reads DSGVTQTPKHLITATGQRVTLRCSPRSGDLSVYWYQQSLDQGLQFLIQYYNGEERAKGNILERFSAQQFPDLHSELNLSSLELGDSALYFCASSVVLNNNEQFFGPGTRLTVL.

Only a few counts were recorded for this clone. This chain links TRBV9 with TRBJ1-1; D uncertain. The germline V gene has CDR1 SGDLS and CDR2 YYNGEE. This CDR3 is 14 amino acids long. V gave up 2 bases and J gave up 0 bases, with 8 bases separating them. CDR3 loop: CASSVSALNTEAFF. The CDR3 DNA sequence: TGTGCCAGCAGCGTTTCAGCCTTGAACACTGAAGCTTTCTTT.

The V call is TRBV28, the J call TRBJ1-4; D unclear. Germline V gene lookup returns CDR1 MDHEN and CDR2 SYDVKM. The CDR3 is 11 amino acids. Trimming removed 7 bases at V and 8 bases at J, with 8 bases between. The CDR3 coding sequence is TGTGCCAGCACTCGGAGGGAAAAACTGTTTTTT. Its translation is CASTRREKLFF. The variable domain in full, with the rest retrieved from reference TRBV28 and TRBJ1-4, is DVKVTQSSRYLVKRTGEKVFLECVQDMDHENMFWYRQDPGLGLRLIYFSYDVKMKEKGDIPEGYSVSREKKERFSLILESASTNQTSMYLCASTRREKLFFGSGTQLSVL.

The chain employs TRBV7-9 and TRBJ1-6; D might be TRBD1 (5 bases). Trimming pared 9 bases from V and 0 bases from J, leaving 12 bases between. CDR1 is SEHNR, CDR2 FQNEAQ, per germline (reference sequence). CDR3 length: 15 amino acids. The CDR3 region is CARNRLSSYNSPLHF. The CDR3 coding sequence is TGTGCCAGGAACAGGCTCAGCTCCTATAATTCACCCCTCCACTTT. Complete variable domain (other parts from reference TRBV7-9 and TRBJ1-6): DTGVSQNPRHKITKRGQNVTFRCDPISEHNRLYWYRQTLGQGPEFLTYFQNEAQLEKSRLLSDRFSAERPKGSFSTLEIQRTEQGDSAMYLCARNRLSSYNSPLHFGNGTRLTVT.

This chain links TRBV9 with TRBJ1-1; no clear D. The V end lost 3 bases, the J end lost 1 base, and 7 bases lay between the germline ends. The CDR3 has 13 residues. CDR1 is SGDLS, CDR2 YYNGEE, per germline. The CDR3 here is CASSASPNTEAFF. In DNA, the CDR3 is TGTGCCAGCAGCGCCTCCCCGAACACTGAAGCTTTCTTT.

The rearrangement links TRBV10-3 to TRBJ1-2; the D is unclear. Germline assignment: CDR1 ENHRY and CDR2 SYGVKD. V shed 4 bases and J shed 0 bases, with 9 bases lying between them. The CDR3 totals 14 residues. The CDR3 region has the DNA TGTGCCATCAGTGGCGGTCGTTCTAACTATGGCTACACCTTC. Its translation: CAISGGRSNYGYTF.

This CDR3 reads CASSYVGRVDEQFF. Written as DNA, the CDR3 is TGTGCCAGTAGTTACGTCGGCAGGGTCGATGAGCAGTTCTTC. This rearrangement joins TRBV19 to TRBJ2-1, with a weak D call TRBD1 (5 bases). The V gene's germline CDR1 is LNHDA and CDR2 SQIVND (reference sequence). V lost 5 bases and J 8 bases, leaving 16 bases between the germline ends. The CDR3 runs 14 residues.

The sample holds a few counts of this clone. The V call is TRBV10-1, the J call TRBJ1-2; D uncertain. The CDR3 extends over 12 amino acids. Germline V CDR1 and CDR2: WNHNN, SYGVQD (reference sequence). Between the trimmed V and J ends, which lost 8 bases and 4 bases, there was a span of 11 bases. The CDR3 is CASRPFLYGYTF. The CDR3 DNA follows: TGCGCCAGCCGGCCGTTTCTCTATGGCTACACCTTC.

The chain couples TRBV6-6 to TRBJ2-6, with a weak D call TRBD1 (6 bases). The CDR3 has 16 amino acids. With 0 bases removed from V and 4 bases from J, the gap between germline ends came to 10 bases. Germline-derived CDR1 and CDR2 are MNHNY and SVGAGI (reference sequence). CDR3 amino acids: CASSYSSGAGANVLTF. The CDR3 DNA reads TGTGCCAGCAGTTACTCCTCAGGGGCCGGGGCCAACGTCCTGACTTTC.

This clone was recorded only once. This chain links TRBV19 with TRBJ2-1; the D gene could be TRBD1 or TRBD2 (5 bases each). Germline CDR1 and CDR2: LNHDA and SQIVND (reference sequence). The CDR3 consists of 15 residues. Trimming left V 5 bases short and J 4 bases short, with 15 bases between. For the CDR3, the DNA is TGTGCCAGTAGTCCCCGGGACGGAGTATACAATGAGCAGTTCTTC. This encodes CASSPRDGVYNEQFF.

As DNA, the CDR3 is TGTGCCAGCAGCCTAAGCACAGGGAACTATGGCTACACCTTC. As protein: CASSLSTGNYGYTF. The chain couples TRBV7-9 to TRBJ1-2, with D tentatively TRBD1 (6 bases). The CDR3 has 14 residues. Deletions cut 5 bases from V and 2 bases from J, with 12 bases between. Germline CDR1 SEHNR, CDR2 FQNEAQ (reference sequence).

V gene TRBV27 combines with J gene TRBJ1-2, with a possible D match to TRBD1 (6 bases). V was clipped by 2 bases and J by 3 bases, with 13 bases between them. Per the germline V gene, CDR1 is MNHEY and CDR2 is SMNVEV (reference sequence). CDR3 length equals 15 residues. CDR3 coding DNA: TGTGCCAGCAGTTTAGGGGCAGGGGTAGACTATGGCTACACCTTC. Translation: CASSLGAGVDYGYTF.

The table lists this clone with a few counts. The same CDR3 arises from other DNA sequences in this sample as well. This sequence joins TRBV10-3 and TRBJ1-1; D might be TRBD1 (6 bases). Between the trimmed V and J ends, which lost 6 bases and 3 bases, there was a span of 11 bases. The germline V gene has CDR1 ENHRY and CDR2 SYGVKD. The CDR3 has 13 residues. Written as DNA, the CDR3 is TGTGCCATCAGCCCGACAGGCGACACTGAAGCTTTCTTT. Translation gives CAISPTGDTEAFF.